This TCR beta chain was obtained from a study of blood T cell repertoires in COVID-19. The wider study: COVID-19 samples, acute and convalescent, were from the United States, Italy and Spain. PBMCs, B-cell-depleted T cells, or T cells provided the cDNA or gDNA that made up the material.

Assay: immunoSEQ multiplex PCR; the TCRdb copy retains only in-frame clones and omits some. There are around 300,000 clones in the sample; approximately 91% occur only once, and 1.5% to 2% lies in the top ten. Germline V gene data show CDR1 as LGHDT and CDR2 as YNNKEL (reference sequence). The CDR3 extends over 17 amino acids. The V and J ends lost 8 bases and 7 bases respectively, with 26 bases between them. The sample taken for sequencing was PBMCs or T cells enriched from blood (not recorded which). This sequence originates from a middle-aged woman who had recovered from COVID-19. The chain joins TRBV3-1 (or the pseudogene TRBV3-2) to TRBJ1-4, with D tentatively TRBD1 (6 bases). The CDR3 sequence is CASARGGAGSLGEKLFF. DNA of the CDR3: TGTGCCAGCGCCCGGGGGGGCGCAGGATCCTTGGGTGAAAAACTGTTTTTT.